The sequence of this T cell receptor (beta chain) was determined in a study of T cells in localized non-small cell lung cancer. Turning to this clone: As yet, its antigen is unknown.

V shed 3 bases and J 5 bases; nucleotides not matched to a gene: 11. The CDR3 runs to 16 residues. In germline, CDR1 is SGDLS, CDR2 YYNGEE. General study findings and limits: Uninvolved adjacent lung showed higher T cell clonality than tumor. Heterogeneity remains possible because sequencing was limited to only one tumor region. In adjacent lung, a median around 52 of the top 100 tumor clones were found. Elevated circulating T cell density in blood was associated with longer overall survival.

Data came from immunoSEQ multiplex PCR; TCRdb stores just in-frame clones and leaves some out. This table holds 20,000 to 25,000 clones, 85% to 90% found once. This receptor was taken from a man aged 40-75 years with stage II lung adenocarcinoma. The sequences come from PBMCs, collected before any cancer treatment. The chain joins TRBV9 to TRBJ2-4; TRBD2 aligns across 7 bases. CDR3 DNA sequence: TGTGCCAGCAGCGCCGAAGATGGCGGGGGACAAAACATTCAGTACTTC. Its translation: CASSAEDGGGQNIQYF.